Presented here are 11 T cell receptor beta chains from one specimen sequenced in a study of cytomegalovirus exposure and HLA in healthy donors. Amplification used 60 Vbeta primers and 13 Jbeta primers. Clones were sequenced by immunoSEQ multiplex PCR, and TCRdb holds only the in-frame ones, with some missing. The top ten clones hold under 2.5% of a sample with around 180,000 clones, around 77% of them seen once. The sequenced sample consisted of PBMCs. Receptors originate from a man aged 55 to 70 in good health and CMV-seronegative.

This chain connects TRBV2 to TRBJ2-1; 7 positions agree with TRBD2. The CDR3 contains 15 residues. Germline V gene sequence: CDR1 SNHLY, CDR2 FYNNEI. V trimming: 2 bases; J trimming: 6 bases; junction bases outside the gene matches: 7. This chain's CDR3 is CASSELTSPTNEQFF. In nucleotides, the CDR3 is TGTGCCAGCAGTGAATTGACTAGCCCTACCAATGAGCAGTTCTTC.

CDR3 region: CASSQSLQGQETQYF. CDR3 nucleotides: TGTGCCAGCAGCCAGAGCCTACAGGGACAAGAGACCCAGTACTTC. The V gene is TRBV16, the J gene TRBJ2-5; tentative D call: TRBD1 (6 bases). The CDR3 is 15 amino acids. In germline, CDR1 is KGHSY, CDR2 FQNENV. Trimming shortened V by 3 bases and J by 2 bases, and 13 bases separated the two germline ends.

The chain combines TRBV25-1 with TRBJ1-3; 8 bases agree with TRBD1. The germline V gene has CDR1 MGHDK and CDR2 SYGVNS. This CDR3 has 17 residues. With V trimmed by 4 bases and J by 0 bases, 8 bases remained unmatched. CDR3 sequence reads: CASSGYGTGFSGNTIYF. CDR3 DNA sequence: TGTGCCAGCAGTGGATACGGGACAGGATTCTCTGGAAACACCATATATTTT.

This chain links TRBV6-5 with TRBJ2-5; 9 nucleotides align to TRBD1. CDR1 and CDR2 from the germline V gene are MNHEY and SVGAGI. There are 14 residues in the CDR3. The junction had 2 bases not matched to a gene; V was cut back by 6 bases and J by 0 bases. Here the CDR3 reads CASSWTGDQETQYF. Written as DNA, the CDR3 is TGTGCCAGCAGCTGGACAGGGGACCAAGAGACCCAGTACTTC.

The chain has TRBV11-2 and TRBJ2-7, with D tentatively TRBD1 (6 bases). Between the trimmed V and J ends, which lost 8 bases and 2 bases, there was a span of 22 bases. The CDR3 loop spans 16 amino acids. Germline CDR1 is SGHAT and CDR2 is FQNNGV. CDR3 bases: TGTGCCAGCGCAAAAAGGTTCGGGACACCTACCTACGAGCAGTACTTC. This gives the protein CASAKRFGTPTYEQYF.

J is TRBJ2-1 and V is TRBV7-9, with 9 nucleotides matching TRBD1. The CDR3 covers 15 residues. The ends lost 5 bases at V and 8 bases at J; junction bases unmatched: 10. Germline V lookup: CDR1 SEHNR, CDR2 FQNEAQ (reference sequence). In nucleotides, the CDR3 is TGTGCCAGCAGCGGACAGGGGACTCCGAACTATGAGCAGTTCTTC. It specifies CASSGQGTPNYEQFF.

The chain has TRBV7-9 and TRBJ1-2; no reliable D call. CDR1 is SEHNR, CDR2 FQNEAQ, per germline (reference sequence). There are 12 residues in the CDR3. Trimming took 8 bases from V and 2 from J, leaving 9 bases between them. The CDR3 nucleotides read TGTGCCAGCTCCCCGGGGAACTATGGCTACACCTTC. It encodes CASSPGNYGYTF.

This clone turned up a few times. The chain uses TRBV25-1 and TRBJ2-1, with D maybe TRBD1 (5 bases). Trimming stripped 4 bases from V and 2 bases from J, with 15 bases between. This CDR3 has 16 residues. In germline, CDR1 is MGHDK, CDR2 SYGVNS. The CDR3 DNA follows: TGTGCCAGCAGTGTAACAGGAGACACTCCCTACAATGAGCAGTTCTTC. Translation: CASSVTGDTPYNEQFF. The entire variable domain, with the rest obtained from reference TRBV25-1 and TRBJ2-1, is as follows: EADIYQTPRYLVIGTGKKITLECSQTMGHDKMYWYQQDPGMELHLIHYSYGVNSTEKGDLSSESTVSRIRTEHFPLTLESARPSHTSQYLCASSVTGDTPYNEQFFGPGTRLTVL.

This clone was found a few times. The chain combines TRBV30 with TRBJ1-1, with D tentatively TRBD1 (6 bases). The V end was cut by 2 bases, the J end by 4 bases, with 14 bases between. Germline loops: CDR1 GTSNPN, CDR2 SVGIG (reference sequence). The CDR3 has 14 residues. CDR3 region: CAWSKAGVVTEAFF. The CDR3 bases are TGTGCCTGGAGTAAGGCAGGGGTGGTCACTGAAGCTTTCTTT.

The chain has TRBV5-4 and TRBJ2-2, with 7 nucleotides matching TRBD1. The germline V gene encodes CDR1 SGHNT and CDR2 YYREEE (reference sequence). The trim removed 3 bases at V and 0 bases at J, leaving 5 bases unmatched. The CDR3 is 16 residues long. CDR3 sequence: CASSWGQSPNTGELFF. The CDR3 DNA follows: TGTGCCAGCAGCTGGGGACAGTCCCCGAACACCGGGGAGCTGTTTTTT.

The CDR3 reads CASSLGTGVNYGYTF. CDR3 DNA sequence: TGTGCCAGCAGCTTGGGGACAGGGGTAAACTATGGCTACACCTTC. The J gene is TRBJ1-2, the V gene TRBV7-6, with TRBD1 matching 10 bases. The CDR3 extends over 15 amino acids. CDR1 is SGHVS, CDR2 FNYEAQ, per germline. V shed 3 bases, J shed 2 bases, and the junction held 3 bases outside the gene matches.